This TCR beta chain came from a study of identical twins. TCRdb independently ran MiXCR on the 5' RACE reads; one entry per CDR3 protein. This table has 690,000 or so distinct CDR3 sequences, about 9.4% appearing once. CDR1 is SQVTM, CDR2 ANQGSEA, per germline. The trim removed 6 bases at V and 6 bases at J, leaving 9 bases unmatched. The CDR3 loop spans 14 amino acids. Only a few counts were recorded for this clonotype. All of the donors were Caucasians in good health. The sample was also reused in another study, on yellow fever vaccine responses in identical twins.

The sequencing input was PBMCs. The genes are TRBV29-1 and TRBJ2-7; 12 bases are shared with TRBD2. This sequence was found in a woman aged 18-35 years in good health. For the CDR3, the DNA is TGCAGCGTCCCAAAGCCGGGACTAGCGGGCGAGCAGTACTTC. It specifies CSVPKPGLAGEQYF.